The clone carrying this T cell receptor beta chain has a single count. This record belongs to a study of OX40 agonist ivuxolimab in advanced cancers. Study background: An agonistic human IgG2 monoclonal antibody against OX40 (CD134) was given.

This table comes from immunoSEQ multiplex PCR, and its TCRdb copy is limited to in-frame clones, with some not included. The sample shows some 30,000 clones, about 86% of them seen only once. Drawing of blood for sampling happened at baseline, at cycle 4 day 1, and at cycle 7 day 1. The sample was CD4+ or CD8+ T cells sorted from blood, taken in a trial of the OX40 agonist ivuxolimab. The TCR was taken from an adult with an advanced solid tumor such as melanoma, head and neck, liver or kidney cancer.

CDR3 protein: CASSYNNEQFF. CDR3 nucleotide sequence: TGTGCCAGCAGCTACAACAATGAGCAGTTCTTC. The chain links TRBV9 to TRBJ2-1; D remains unclear. Germline assignment: CDR1 SGDLS and CDR2 YYNGEE. The CDR3 loop spans 11 amino acids. Between the trimmed V and J ends, which lost 4 bases and 5 bases, there was a span of 4 bases.